Below, one T cell receptor beta chain is given with its context. The sample is drawn from a study of beta chain features in type 1 diabetes. The study reverse transcribed the entire isolated RNA, so it sequenced expressed TCRB transcripts. The table came from immunoSEQ multiplex PCR; TCRdb's copy has only in-frame clones and leaves some out. The table lists about half a million clones, 10% to 12% of them singletons. Cell sorting via CD45RO/CCR7/CD25/CD127/CD95/CD27 was performed to obtain CD4+ naive, central memory, regulatory and stem cell-like memory cells. The sequence was collected from a woman younger than 30 in good health. Sample: naive CD4+ T cells from blood.

CDR3 in amino acids: CAWSVRQGRRGYTF. The CDR3 DNA is TGTGCCTGGAGTGTACGACAGGGCAGGCGGGGCTACACCTTC. The chain couples TRBV30 to TRBJ1-2, with TRBD1 identical over 7 bases. The length of the CDR3 is 14 residues. The trim removed 0 bases at V and 8 bases at J, leaving 9 bases unmatched. Germline lookup yields CDR1 GTSNPN and CDR2 SVGIG (reference sequence).